There are a few counts of the clone carrying this T cell receptor (beta chain). The antigen is not known. The data are from a study of CD8 T cells in ankylosing spondylitis. Researchers built TCR beta libraries using quantitative 5'-RACE with molecular barcodes. TCRdb fed the 5' RACE reads into MiXCR, producing one record per CDR3 protein. Of 250,000 or so distinct CDR3 sequences listed, 15% to 20% were seen once; the top ten hold under 40%. Whole-study findings and limits: Disease-associated clonotypes exhibited CD8+ identity and were relatively infrequent in peripheral blood. Reportedly, significant enrichment of disease-linked clones occurred in matched ankylosing spondylitis synovial fluid.

CDR3 length equals 14 residues. The V gene lost 2 bases and the J gene lost 7 bases, with 15 bases spanning the gap. The germline V gene encodes CDR1 DFQATT and CDR2 SNEGSKA (reference sequence). The sequenced sample was blood, either unsorted or a sorted T cell fraction (not recorded which). The rearrangement uses TRBV20-1 and TRBJ1-5, with D maybe TRBD1 (5 bases). This clonotype originated in a male donor with ankylosing spondylitis or in good health (not recorded which). The CDR3 is CSARTERGRQPQHF. CDR3 bases: TGCAGTGCTAGAACAGAGCGGGGGAGGCAGCCCCAGCATTTT.